Shown below are 28 T cell receptor beta chains from a single sample sequenced in a study of OX40 agonist ivuxolimab in advanced cancers. Libraries were prepared by immunoSEQ multiplex PCR; TCRdb keeps only in-frame clonotypes and omits some of them. The table lists about 11,000 clones, 75% to 85% of them singletons. The sample here was CD4+ or CD8+ T cells sorted from blood, taken in a trial of the OX40 agonist ivuxolimab. All receptors come from an adult with an advanced solid tumor such as melanoma, head and neck, liver or kidney cancer.

The chain joins TRBV4-1 to TRBJ2-5, with unresolved D. The CDR3 runs 11 residues. The ends were cut back, 3 bases at V and 2 bases at J, with 1 base in the middle. Germline V gives CDR1 MGHRA, CDR2 YSYEKL. CDR3 in amino acids: CASSQQETQYF. The CDR3 bases are TGCGCCAGCAGCCAGCAAGAGACCCAGTACTTC.

V is TRBV7-8 and J is TRBJ2-1, with D perhaps TRBD1 or TRBD2 (5 bases each). There are 15 residues in the CDR3. Deletions cut 8 bases from V and 5 bases from J, with 19 bases between. Germline-derived CDR1 and CDR2 are SGHVS and FQNEAQ. The CDR3 is CASSPTAGTHNEQFF. CDR3 sequence (DNA): TGTGCCAGCTCCCCCACCGCAGGGACCCACAATGAGCAGTTCTTC.

Only one count was recorded for this clone. The chain recombines TRBV4-1 with TRBJ2-7; D gene ambiguous. The CDR3 length is 13 residues. Germline V CDR1 and CDR2: MGHRA, YSYEKL. V lost 2 bases and J lost 1, with 6 bases in between. CDR3 protein: CASSQNPSYEQYF. CDR3 bases: TGCGCCAGCAGCCAAAACCCTTCCTACGAGCAGTACTTC.

Details on this clone: Sequence at one end of the junction differs from germline and may be a read error. The chain links TRBV7-7 to TRBJ2-1; 10 bases match TRBD2. The CDR3 runs to 15 residues. CDR1 and CDR2 (germline): SSHAT, FNYEAQ (reference sequence). This CDR3 reads CASSLSGGAYNEQFF. The CDR3 coding sequence is TGTGCTAGCAGCCTAAGCGGGGGGGCCTACAATGAGCAGTTCTTC.

This chain links TRBV4-1 with TRBJ2-6, with no clear D. Between the trimmed V and J ends, which lost 0 bases and 1 base, there was a span of 10 bases. The CDR3 totals 17 residues. Per germline, CDR1 MGHRA and CDR2 YSYEKL. The CDR3 region has the DNA TGCGCCAGCAGCCAAGATCGTCCGTCATCTGGGGCCAACGTCCTGACTTTC. Its protein is CASSQDRPSSGANVLTF.

The genes are TRBV2 and TRBJ2-1; 12 bases map to TRBD2. Germline V gives CDR1 SNHLY, CDR2 FYNNEI. The CDR3 loop spans 16 amino acids. V was clipped by 6 bases and J by 1 base; unmatched bases: 4. The CDR3 loop reads CASRRLAGESYNEQFF. The CDR3 nucleotides read TGTGCCAGCAGAAGACTAGCGGGGGAATCCTACAATGAGCAGTTCTTC.

In its sample, this clone was seen a few times. V is TRBV7-9 and J is TRBJ2-7; D possibly corresponds to TRBD1 (6 bases). This CDR3 comprises 14 residues. CDR1 and CDR2 (germline): SEHNR, FQNEAQ (reference sequence). V lost 5 bases, J lost 3 bases, and 14 bases lay in between. Written as DNA, the CDR3 is TGTGCCAGCAGCCATCGGACAGAGATCTACGAGCAGTACTTC. Encoded protein: CASSHRTEIYEQYF.

The genes are TRBV7-9 and TRBJ2-1; the match to TRBD2 covers 7 bases. The CDR3 extends over 13 amino acids. Germline trimming cut 1 base from V and 12 bases from J; bases unmatched to any gene: 6. Looked up from germline, CDR1 is SEHNR and CDR2 is FQNEAQ (reference sequence). The CDR3 region is CASSLGRGGGQFF. In nucleotides, the CDR3 is TGTGCCAGCAGCTTAGGTCGGGGCGGGGGGCAGTTCTTC.

This clone has only a few counts. The chain recombines TRBV30 with TRBJ1-1; D gene ambiguous. V lost 0 bases and J lost 5, with 10 bases in between. The CDR3 covers 13 residues. The germline V gene has CDR1 GTSNPN and CDR2 SVGIG (reference sequence). The CDR3 nucleotides read TGTGCCTGGAGTGTATTTGGTTATACTGAAGCTTTCTTT. This codes for CAWSVFGYTEAFF.

This clone was seen a handful of times. V gene TRBV4-1 combines with J gene TRBJ1-6, with 7 bases that match TRBD1. The CDR3 totals 19 residues. Germline V gives CDR1 MGHRA, CDR2 YSYEKL. V trimming: 4 bases; J trimming: 3 bases; junction bases outside the gene matches: 15. CDR3 in DNA: TGCGCCAGCAGCCGCGACAGGGTAAGTGGAGGTTTCTATAATTCACCCCTCCACTTT. As protein: CASSRDRVSGGFYNSPLHF.

This chain joins TRBV11-3 and TRBJ2-3; D might be TRBD2 (5 bases). The germline V gene has CDR1 SGHNT and CDR2 YENEEA. This CDR3 region has 14 residues. V lost 5 bases to trimming and J lost 3 bases, with 12 bases between them. The CDR3 protein is CASSPPGMTDTQYF. The CDR3 DNA follows: TGTGCCAGCAGCCCCCCGGGGATGACAGATACGCAGTATTTT.

The V and J genes are TRBV2 and TRBJ2-1; D remains unclear. Looked up from germline, CDR1 is SNHLY and CDR2 is FYNNEI. Trimming cost V 2 bases and J 8 bases, with 16 bases left between them. The CDR3 consists of 15 residues. The CDR3 DNA reads TGTGCCAGCAGTGAATCTAGAGGTCTTAGGGATGAGCAGTTCTTC. This translates into CASSESRGLRDEQFF.

Details on this clone: This CDR3 is also generated by other DNA sequences in the sample. The V and J genes are TRBV5-5 and TRBJ1-1; no definite D call. Germline V gives CDR1 SGHKS, CDR2 YYEKEE (reference sequence). The ends were cut back, 4 bases at V and 3 bases at J, with 7 bases in the middle. This CDR3 has 12 residues. The CDR3 nucleotides read TGTGCCAGCAGCGCGGCAGACACTGAAGCTTTCTTT. Translating gives CASSAADTEAFF.

This clone was seen a few times. The chain links TRBV27 to TRBJ2-2, with 8 positions matching TRBD2. CDR3 length equals 16 residues. Unmatched junction bases numbered 6, after V lost 3 bases and J lost 3 bases. Germline assignment: CDR1 MNHEY and CDR2 SMNVEV (reference sequence). In nucleotides, the CDR3 is TGTGCCAGCAGTTTGATCGGGAGGGGCCACACCGGGGAGCTGTTTTTT. This translates into CASSLIGRGHTGELFF.

The chain has TRBV6-4 and TRBJ1-5; 8 bases map to TRBD1. The CDR3 covers 15 residues. CDR1 MRHNA and CDR2 SNTAGT come from the germline V gene. The J segment lost 11 bases and the V segment lost 7 bases, leaving 16 bases of the junction unmatched. CDR3 coding DNA: TGTGCCAGCACACCTTACAGGGGGACAAAGTCAGCCCAGCATTTT. The encoded protein is CASTPYRGTKSAQHF.

The rearrangement uses TRBV2 and TRBJ1-1; no reliable D call. This CDR3 is 12 amino acids long. Germline V gene sequence: CDR1 SNHLY, CDR2 FYNNEI. V shed 4 bases and J shed 4 bases, with 7 bases lying between them. CDR3 residues: CASSVFGTEAFF. The CDR3 nucleotides are TGTGCCAGCAGTGTTTTCGGCACTGAAGCTTTCTTT.

V is TRBV2 and J is TRBJ2-7, with D perhaps TRBD1 (5 bases). The CDR3 consists of 15 residues. CDR1 and CDR2 from the germline V gene are SNHLY and FYNNEI. Trimming took off 8 bases at V and 6 bases at J, with 23 bases between the two ends. The CDR3 reads CASGMGRKSPSEQYF. In nucleotides, the CDR3 is TGTGCCAGCGGCATGGGGCGTAAAAGCCCTTCCGAGCAGTACTTC.

This chain uses TRBV11-1 with TRBJ2-3, with 9 bases aligning to TRBD2. Trimming took 4 bases from V and 6 from J; bases not matched to a gene: 8. This CDR3 contains 15 residues. Germline lookup yields CDR1 SGHAT and CDR2 FQDESV (reference sequence). CDR3 coding DNA: TGTGCCAGCAGCTCCTTTAGCGGGGGATACGATACGCAGTATTTT. This encodes CASSSFSGGYDTQYF.

The gene calls are TRBV27 and TRBJ1-2; D might be TRBD1 (6 bases). Trimming left V 0 bases short and J 3 bases short, with 11 bases between. Germline V lookup: CDR1 MNHEY, CDR2 SMNVEV (reference sequence). The CDR3 sequence is 15 residues long. The DNA of the CDR3 is TGTGCCAGCAGTTTATCGCAGGGGATGTACTATGGCTACACCTTC. This sequence encodes CASSLSQGMYYGYTF.

The chain links TRBV6-1 to TRBJ1-4; no clear D. Germline loops: CDR1 MNHNS, CDR2 SASEGT. The CDR3 spans 15 residues. V was cut by 6 bases and J by 7 bases, with 18 bases left in between. DNA of the CDR3: TGTGCCAGCAGCCCAGTTATAAGTGGGAGTGAAAAACTGTTTTTT. It yields the protein CASSPVISGSEKLFF.

The J gene is TRBJ2-3, the V gene TRBV2; TRBD2 matches 10 bases. This CDR3 is 14 amino acids long. Per germline, CDR1 SNHLY and CDR2 FYNNEI. J gave up 4 bases and V 10 bases, and 8 bases lay outside the gene matches. CDR3 DNA: TGTGCCATTGAAGCGGGAGGGCCCGCAGATACGCAGTATTTT. It yields the protein CAIEAGGPADTQYF.

The rearrangement joins TRBV2 to TRBJ2-7; 8 nucleotides agree with TRBD2. Germline trimming cut 7 bases from V and 0 bases from J; bases unmatched to any gene: 5. CDR1 SNHLY and CDR2 FYNNEI come from the germline V gene. This CDR3 has 14 residues. CDR3 region: CASTAGGPSYEQYF. The CDR3 DNA reads as TGTGCCAGCACGGCGGGAGGCCCCTCCTACGAGCAGTACTTC. Using reference TRBV2 and TRBJ2-7 for the parts outside the CDR3, the full variable domain is EPEVTQTPSHQVTQMGQEVILRCVPISNHLYFYWYRQILGQKVEFLVSFYNNEISEKSEIFDDQFSVERPDGSNFTLKIRSTKLEDSAMYFCASTAGGPSYEQYFGPGTRLTVT.

The chain employs TRBV10-1 and TRBJ2-3, with a tentative D call TRBD1 (6 bases). V lost 4 bases, J lost 1 base, and 6 bases lay in between. This CDR3 is built from 13 residues. CDR1 is WNHNN, CDR2 SYGVQD, per germline (reference sequence). The CDR3, as DNA: TGCGCCAGCAGTGGGACAGGCACAGATACGCAGTATTTT. Encoded protein: CASSGTGTDTQYF.

The chain uses TRBV5-1 and TRBJ2-6; D not certain. V was trimmed by 0 bases and J by 2 bases, leaving 6 bases between them. CDR3 size: 15 residues. Germline V lookup: CDR1 SGHRS, CDR2 YFSETQ. CDR3 bases: TGCGCCAGCAGCTTGGCCAACCCTGGGGCCAACGTCCTGACTTTC. Its protein product is CASSLANPGANVLTF.

Relative to its sample, this clone is medium-sized (0.01 to 0.1%). This sequence joins TRBV27 and TRBJ2-1, with 15 positions matching TRBD2. Germline values: CDR1 MNHEY, CDR2 SMNVEV (reference sequence). CDR3 length: 19 amino acids. J lost 4 bases, V lost 0 bases, and 7 bases had no gene match. CDR3 residues: CASSLSGLAGGYMYNEQFF. For the CDR3, the DNA is TGTGCCAGCAGTTTATCGGGACTAGCGGGAGGATACATGTACAATGAGCAGTTCTTC.

The gene calls are TRBV2 and TRBJ1-1; D unclear. Trimming removed 6 bases at V and 2 bases at J, with 10 bases between. Germline values: CDR1 SNHLY, CDR2 FYNNEI. CDR3 length: 13 amino acids. The CDR3 DNA is TGTGCCAGCAGGGGCCAAAGTAACACTGAAGCTTTCTTT. Translating gives CASRGQSNTEAFF. The whole variable domain, filled in from reference TRBV2 and TRBJ1-1, reads EPEVTQTPSHQVTQMGQEVILRCVPISNHLYFYWYRQILGQKVEFLVSFYNNEISEKSEIFDDQFSVERPDGSNFTLKIRSTKLEDSAMYFCASRGQSNTEAFFGQGTRLTVV.

The table lists this clone with a few counts. This chain links TRBV2 with TRBJ2-7, with 9 bases matching TRBD2. V lost 3 bases to trimming and J lost 3 bases; unmatched junction nucleotides: 6. Looked up from germline, CDR1 is SNHLY and CDR2 is FYNNEI. This CDR3 has 15 amino acids. CDR3 DNA sequence: TGTGCCAGCAGTGAGTTAGCGGGGGCTTTCTACGAGCAGTACTTC. This translates into CASSELAGAFYEQYF.

The chain links TRBV5-1 to TRBJ1-2; D is unresolved. The V and J ends lost 0 bases and 4 bases respectively, with 7 bases between them. The CDR3 loop spans 13 amino acids. CDR1 and CDR2 (germline): SGHRS, YFSETQ. For the CDR3, the DNA is TGCGCCAGCAGCTTGGGGTCAATCTATGGCTACACCTTC. It codes for CASSLGSIYGYTF.